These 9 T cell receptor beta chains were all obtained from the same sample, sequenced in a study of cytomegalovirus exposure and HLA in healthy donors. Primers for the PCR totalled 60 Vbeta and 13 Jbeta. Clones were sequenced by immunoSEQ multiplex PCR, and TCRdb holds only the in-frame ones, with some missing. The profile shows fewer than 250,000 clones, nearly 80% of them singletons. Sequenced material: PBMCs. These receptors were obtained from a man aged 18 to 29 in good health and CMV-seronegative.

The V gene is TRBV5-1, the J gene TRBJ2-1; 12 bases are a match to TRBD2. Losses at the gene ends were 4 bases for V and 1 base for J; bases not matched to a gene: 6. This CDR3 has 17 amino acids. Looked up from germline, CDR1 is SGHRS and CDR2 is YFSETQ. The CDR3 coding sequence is TGCGCCAGCAGCGCCGGGGGGACTAGCGGGTCCTACAATGAGCAGTTCTTC. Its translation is CASSAGGTSGSYNEQFF.

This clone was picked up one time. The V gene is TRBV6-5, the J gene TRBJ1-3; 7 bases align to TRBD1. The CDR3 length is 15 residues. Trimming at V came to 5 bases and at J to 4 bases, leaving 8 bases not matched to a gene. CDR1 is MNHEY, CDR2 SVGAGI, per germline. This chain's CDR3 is CASSPQGPLGNTIYF. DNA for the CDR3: TGTGCCAGCAGTCCACAGGGGCCCCTCGGAAACACCATATATTTT.

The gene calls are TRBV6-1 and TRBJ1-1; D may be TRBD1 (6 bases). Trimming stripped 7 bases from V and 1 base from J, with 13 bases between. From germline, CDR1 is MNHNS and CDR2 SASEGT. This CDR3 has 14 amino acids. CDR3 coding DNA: TGTGCCAGCACTCCGACAGGATCGAACACTGAAGCTTTCTTT. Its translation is CASTPTGSNTEAFF.

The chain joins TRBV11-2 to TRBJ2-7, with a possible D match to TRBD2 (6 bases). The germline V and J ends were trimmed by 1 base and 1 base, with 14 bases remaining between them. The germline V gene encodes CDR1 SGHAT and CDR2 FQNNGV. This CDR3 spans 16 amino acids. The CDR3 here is CASSLAGGKNSYEQYF. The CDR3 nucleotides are TGTGCCAGCAGCTTAGCTGGCGGGAAAAATTCCTACGAGCAGTACTTC.

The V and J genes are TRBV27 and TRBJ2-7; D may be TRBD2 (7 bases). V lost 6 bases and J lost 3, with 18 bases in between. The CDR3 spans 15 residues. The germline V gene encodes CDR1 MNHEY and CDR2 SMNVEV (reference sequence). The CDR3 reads CASSSVWEGGYEQYF. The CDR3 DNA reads TGTGCCAGCAGCTCAGTATGGGAGGGGGGCTACGAGCAGTACTTC.

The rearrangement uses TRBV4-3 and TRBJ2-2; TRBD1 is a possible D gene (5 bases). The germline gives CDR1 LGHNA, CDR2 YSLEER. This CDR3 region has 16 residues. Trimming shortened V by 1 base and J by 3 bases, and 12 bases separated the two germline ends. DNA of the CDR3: TGCGCCAGCAGCCAAGGGTCCGACAGATACACCGGGGAGCTGTTTTTT. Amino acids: CASSQGSDRYTGELFF.

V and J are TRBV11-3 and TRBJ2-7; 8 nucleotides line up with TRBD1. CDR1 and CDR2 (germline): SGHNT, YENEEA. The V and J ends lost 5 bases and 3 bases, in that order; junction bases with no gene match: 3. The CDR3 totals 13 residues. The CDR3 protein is CASSLGTGYEQYF. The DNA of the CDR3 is TGTGCCAGCAGCCTGGGGACAGGCTACGAGCAGTACTTC.

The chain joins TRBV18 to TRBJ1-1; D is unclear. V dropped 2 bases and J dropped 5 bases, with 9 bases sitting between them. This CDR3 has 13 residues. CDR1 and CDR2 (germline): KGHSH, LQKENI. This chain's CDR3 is CASSPIERTEAFF. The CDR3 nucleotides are TGTGCCAGCTCACCAATAGAGAGAACTGAAGCTTTCTTT.

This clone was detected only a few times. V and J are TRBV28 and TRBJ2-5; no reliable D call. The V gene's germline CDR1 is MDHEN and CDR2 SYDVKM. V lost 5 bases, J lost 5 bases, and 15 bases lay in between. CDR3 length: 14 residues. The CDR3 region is CASSIVYMGETQYF. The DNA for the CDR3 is TGTGCCAGCAGTATTGTGTATATGGGCGAGACCCAGTACTTC. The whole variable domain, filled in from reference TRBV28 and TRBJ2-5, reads DVKVTQSSRYLVKRTGEKVFLECVQDMDHENMFWYRQDPGLGLRLIYFSYDVKMKEKGDIPEGYSVSREKKERFSLILESASTNQTSMYLCASSIVYMGETQYFGPGTRLLVL.